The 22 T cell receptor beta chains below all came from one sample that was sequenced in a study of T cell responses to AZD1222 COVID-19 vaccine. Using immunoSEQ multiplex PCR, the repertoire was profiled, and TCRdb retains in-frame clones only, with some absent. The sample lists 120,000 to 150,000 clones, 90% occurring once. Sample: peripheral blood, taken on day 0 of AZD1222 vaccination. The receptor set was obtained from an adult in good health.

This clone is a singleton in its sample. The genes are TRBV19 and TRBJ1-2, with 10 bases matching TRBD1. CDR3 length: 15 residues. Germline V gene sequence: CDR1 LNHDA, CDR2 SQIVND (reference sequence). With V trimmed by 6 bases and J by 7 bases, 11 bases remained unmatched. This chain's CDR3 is CASRSEDRGYGGYTF. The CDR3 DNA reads TGTGCCAGTAGAAGCGAGGACAGGGGGTACGGTGGCTACACCTTC.

The CDR3 protein is CASTPGLAHNEQFF. CDR3 sequence (DNA): TGTGCCAGCACCCCGGGACTAGCCCACAATGAGCAGTTCTTC. This rearrangement joins TRBV28 to TRBJ2-1; TRBD2 aligns across 9 bases. The CDR3 loop spans 14 amino acids. Germline assignment: CDR1 MDHEN and CDR2 SYDVKM. The V segment lost 7 bases and the J segment 5 bases; nucleotides outside the gene matches: 6.

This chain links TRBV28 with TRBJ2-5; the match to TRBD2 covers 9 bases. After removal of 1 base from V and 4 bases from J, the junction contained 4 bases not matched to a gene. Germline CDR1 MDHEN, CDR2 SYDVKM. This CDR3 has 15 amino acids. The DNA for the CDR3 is TGTGCCAGCAGTTTATTTCTAGCGGGGCGAGAGACCCAGTACTTC. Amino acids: CASSLFLAGRETQYF.

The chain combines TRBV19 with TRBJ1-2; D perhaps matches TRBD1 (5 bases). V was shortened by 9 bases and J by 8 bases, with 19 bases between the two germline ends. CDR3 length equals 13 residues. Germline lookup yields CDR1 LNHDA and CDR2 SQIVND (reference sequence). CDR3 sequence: CASTHVNRRGYTF. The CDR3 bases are TGTGCCAGCACCCATGTGAACAGGCGAGGCTACACCTTC.

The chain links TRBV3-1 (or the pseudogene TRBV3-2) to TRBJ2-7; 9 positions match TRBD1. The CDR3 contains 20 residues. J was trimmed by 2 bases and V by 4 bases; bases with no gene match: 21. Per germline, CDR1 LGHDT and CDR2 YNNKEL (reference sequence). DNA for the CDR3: TGTGCCAGCAGCCTTCTCACCCACGGACAGGGGTTGTTAGGGGCCTACGAGCAGTACTTC. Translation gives CASSLLTHGQGLLGAYEQYF.

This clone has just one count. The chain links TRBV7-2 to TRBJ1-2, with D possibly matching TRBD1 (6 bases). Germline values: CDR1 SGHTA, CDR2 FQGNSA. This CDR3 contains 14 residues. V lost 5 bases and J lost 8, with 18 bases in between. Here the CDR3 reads CASSLTGGAEGYTF. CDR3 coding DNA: TGTGCCAGCAGCCTTACCGGGGGGGCGGAGGGCTACACCTTC.

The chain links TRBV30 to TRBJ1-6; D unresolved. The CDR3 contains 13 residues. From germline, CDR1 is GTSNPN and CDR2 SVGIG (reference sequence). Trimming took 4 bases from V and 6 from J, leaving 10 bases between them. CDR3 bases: TGTGCCTGGACCCCACCCGGTAATTCACCCCTCCACTTT. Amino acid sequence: CAWTPPGNSPLHF.

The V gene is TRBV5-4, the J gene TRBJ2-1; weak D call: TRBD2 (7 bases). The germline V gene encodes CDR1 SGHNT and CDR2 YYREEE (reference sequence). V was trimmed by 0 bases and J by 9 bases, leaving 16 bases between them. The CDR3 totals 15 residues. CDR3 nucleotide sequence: TGTGCCAGCAGCTTGGTTCGGGGGGCCATGGTTGAGCAGTTCTTC. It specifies CASSLVRGAMVEQFF. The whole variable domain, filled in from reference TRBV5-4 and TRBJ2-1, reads ETGVTQSPTHLIKTRGQQVTLRCSSQSGHNTVSWYQQALGQGPQFIFQYYREEENGRGNFPPRFSGLQFPNYSSELNVNALELDDSALYLCASSLVRGAMVEQFFGPGTRLTVL.

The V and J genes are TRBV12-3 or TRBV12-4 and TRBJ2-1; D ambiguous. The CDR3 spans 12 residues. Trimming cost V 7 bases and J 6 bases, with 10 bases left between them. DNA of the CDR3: TGTGCCAGCATCCTTAATACCAATGAGCAGTTCTTC. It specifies CASILNTNEQFF.

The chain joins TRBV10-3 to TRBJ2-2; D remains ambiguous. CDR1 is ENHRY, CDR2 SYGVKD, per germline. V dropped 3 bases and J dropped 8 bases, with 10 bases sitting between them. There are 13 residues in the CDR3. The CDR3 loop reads CAISDSRAGELFF. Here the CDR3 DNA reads TGTGCCATCAGTGATTCACGTGCGGGGGAGCTGTTTTTT.

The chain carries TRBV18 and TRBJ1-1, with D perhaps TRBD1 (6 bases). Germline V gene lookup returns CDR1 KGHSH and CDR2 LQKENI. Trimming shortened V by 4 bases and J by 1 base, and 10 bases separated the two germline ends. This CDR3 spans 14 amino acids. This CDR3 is CASSQGGRNTEAFF. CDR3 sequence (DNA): TGTGCCAGCTCACAGGGGGGCAGGAACACTGAAGCTTTCTTT.

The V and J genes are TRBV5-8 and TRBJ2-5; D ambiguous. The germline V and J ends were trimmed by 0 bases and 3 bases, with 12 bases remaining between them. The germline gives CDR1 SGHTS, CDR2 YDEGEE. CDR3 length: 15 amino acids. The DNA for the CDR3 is TGTGCCAGCAGCTTGGGGTCTAACGAAGAAGAGACCCAGTACTTC. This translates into CASSLGSNEEETQYF.

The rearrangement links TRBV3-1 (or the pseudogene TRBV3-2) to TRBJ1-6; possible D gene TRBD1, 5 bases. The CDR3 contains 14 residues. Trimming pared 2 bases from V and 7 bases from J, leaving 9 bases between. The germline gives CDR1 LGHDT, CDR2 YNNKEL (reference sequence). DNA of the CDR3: TGTGCCAGCAGCCAAAACGGGGACAATTCACCCCTCCACTTT. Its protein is CASSQNGDNSPLHF.

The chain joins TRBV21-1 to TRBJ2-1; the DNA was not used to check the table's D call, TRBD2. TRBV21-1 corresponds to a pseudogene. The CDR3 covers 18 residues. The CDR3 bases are TGTGCCAGCAGCAAAAAGGTCGGGCTAGCGGGAGGTTCTAATGAGCAGTTCTTC. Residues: CASSKKVGLAGGSNEQFF.

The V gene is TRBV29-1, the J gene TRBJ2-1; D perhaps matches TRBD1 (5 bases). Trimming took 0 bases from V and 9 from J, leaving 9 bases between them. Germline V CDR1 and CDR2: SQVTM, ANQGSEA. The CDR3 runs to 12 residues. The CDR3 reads CSVEEGAFEQFF. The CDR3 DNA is TGCAGCGTTGAAGAAGGGGCCTTTGAGCAGTTCTTC.

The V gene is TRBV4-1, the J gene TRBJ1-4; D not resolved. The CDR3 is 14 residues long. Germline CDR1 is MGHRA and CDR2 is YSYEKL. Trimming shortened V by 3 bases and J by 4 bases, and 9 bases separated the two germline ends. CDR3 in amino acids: CASSQAWGNEKLFF. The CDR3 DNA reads TGCGCCAGCAGCCAGGCCTGGGGTAATGAAAAACTGTTTTTT.

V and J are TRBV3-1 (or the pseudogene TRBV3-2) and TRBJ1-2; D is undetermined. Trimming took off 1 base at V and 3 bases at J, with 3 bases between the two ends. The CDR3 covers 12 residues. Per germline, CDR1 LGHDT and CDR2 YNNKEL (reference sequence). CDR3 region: CASSQVDYGYTF. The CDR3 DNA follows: TGTGCCAGCAGCCAAGTCGACTATGGCTACACCTTC.

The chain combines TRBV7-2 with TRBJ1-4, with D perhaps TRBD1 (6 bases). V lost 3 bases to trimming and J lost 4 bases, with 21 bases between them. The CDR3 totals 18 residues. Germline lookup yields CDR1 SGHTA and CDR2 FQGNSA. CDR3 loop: CASSFNNMEDSFNEKLFF. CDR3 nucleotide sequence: TGTGCCAGCAGCTTCAACAACATGGAGGACAGTTTTAATGAAAAACTGTTTTTT.

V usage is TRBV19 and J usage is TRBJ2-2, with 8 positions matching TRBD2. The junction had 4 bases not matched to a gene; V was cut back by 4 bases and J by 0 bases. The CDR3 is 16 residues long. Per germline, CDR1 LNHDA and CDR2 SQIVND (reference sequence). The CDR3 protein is CASSKSGGSNTGELFF. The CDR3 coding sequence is TGTGCCAGTAGTAAAAGCGGGGGATCGAACACCGGGGAGCTGTTTTTT.

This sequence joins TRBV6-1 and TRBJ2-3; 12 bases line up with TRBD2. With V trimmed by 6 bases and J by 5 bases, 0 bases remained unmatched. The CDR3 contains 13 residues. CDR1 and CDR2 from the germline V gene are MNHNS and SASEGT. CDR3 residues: CASRTSGRDTQYF. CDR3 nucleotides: TGTGCCAGCAGGACTAGCGGGAGAGATACGCAGTATTTT.

The CDR3 region has the DNA TGTGCCAGCAGTTCCGGGGCCGAGAGTGAAAAACTGTTTTTT. Its protein is CASSSGAESEKLFF. J is TRBJ1-4 and V is TRBV6-6; the D gene is possibly TRBD1 (5 bases). With 4 bases removed from V and 7 bases from J, the gap between germline ends came to 13 bases. The CDR3 has 14 residues. Germline V gives CDR1 MNHNY, CDR2 SVGAGI (reference sequence).

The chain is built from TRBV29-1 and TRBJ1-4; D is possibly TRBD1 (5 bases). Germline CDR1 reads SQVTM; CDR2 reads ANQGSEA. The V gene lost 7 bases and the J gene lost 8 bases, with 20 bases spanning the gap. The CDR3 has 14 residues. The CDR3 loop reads CSALGQAGGEKLFF. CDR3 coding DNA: TGCAGCGCCCTGGGGCAGGCAGGCGGAGAAAAACTGTTTTTT.